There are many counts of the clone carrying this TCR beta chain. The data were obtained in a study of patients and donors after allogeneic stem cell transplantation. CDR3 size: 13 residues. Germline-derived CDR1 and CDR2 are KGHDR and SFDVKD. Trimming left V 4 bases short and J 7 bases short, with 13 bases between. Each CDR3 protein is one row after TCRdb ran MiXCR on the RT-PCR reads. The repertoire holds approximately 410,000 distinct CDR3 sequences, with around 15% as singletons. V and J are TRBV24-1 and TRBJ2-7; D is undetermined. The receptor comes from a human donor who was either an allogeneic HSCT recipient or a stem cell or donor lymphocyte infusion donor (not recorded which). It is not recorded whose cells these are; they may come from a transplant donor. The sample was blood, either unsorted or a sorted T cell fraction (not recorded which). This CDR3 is CATSEGSTLEQYF. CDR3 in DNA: TGTGCCACCAGTGAGGGCAGTACGTTGGAGCAGTACTTC.